This is a list of T cell receptor beta chains from one sample in a study of T cell responses to AZD1222 COVID-19 vaccine. Libraries were prepared by immunoSEQ multiplex PCR; TCRdb keeps only in-frame clonotypes and omits some of them. The repertoire holds tens of thousands of clones, about 80% seen once, with about an eighth in the top ten. Here the sequenced sample was peripheral blood, taken on day 0 of AZD1222 vaccination. These TCRs come from an adult in good health. CDR3s include the opening cysteine and the closing phenylalanine or tryptophan. The D gene is left open where the match is weak. Size is omitted from some rows. Given values are once, few, many or a class for expanded clones.

D	V	length	size	J	CDR3	DNA
.	TRBV5-5	13	.	TRBJ1-2	CASSLDRVGGYTF	TGTGCCAGCAGCTTGGACAGGGTGGGCGGCTACACCTTC
.	TRBV5-1	16	.	TRBJ1-1	CASSLRPSGGNTEAFF	TGCGCCAGCAGCTTGCGCCCCTCGGGAGGGAACACTGAAGCTTTCTTT
.	TRBV5-1	14	.	TRBJ2-7	CASSLDGAPYEQYF	TGCGCCAGCAGCTTGGACGGGGCGCCCTACGAGCAGTACTTC
TRBD2	TRBV7-9	15	.	TRBJ2-2	CATNPGLTNTGELFF	TGTGCCACCAATCCGGGACTAACAAACACCGGGGAGCTGTTTTTT
.	TRBV19	12	.	TRBJ2-7	CASSIGGYEQYF	TGTGCCAGTAGTATCGGGGGCTACGAGCAGTACTTC
.	TRBV6-5	13	once	TRBJ2-5	CASSYDKQETQYF	TGTGCCAGCAGTTACGACAAACAAGAGACCCAGTACTTC
.	TRBV27	15	.	TRBJ2-1	CASMVGAGFYNEQFF	TGTGCCAGCATGGTTGGCGCGGGATTCTACAATGAGCAGTTCTTC
.	TRBV7-2	15	.	TRBJ1-2	CASSLAAASNYGYTF	TGTGCCAGCAGCTTAGCAGCAGCCTCGAACTATGGCTACACCTTC
.	TRBV7-9	11	.	TRBJ2-5	CASSDQETQYF	TGTGCCAGCAGCGACCAAGAGACCCAGTACTTC
.	TRBV7-9	13	.	TRBJ1-4	CASNTAMGEKLFF	TGTGCCAGCAACACGGCCATGGGTGAAAAACTGTTTTTT
.	TRBV7-6	14	.	TRBJ2-7	CASSPWETGSEQYF	TGTGCCAGCAGCCCCTGGGAGACTGGCTCCGAGCAGTACTTC
.	TRBV5-1	14	.	TRBJ2-5	CASRRQASKETQYF	TGCGCCAGCAGACGCCAAGCCTCAAAAGAGACCCAGTACTTC
TRBD2	TRBV5-1	15	.	TRBJ2-3	CASSLSGTTTDTQYF	TGCGCCAGCAGCTTGAGCGGGACCACCACAGATACGCAGTATTTT
.	TRBV9	14	.	TRBJ2-6	CASSVGHGANVLTF	TGTGCCAGCAGCGTAGGCCACGGGGCCAACGTCCTGACTTTC
TRBD1	TRBV11-2	15	.	TRBJ1-2	CASSLGDSRNYGYTF	TGTGCCAGCAGCTTAGGGGACAGCCGGAACTATGGCTACACCTTC
.	TRBV7-2	15	.	TRBJ1-6	CASSLSGGYNSPLHF	TGTGCCAGCAGCTTAAGCGGGGGTTATAATTCACCCCTCCACTTT
TRBD1	TRBV7-2	16	once	TRBJ2-2	CASSSRTGGSLGELFF	TGTGCCAGCAGCTCGAGGACAGGGGGGTCCTTGGGGGAGCTGTTTTTT
.	TRBV7-2	11	.	TRBJ2-5	CASSPGETQYF	TGTGCCAGCAGCCCCGGGGAGACCCAGTACTTC
TRBD1	TRBV4-1	16	.	TRBJ1-4	CASSLDTGGAFEKLFF	TGCGCCAGCAGCCTAGATACAGGGGGCGCCTTTGAAAAACTGTTTTTT
TRBD2	TRBV20-1	15	.	TRBJ2-2	CSASGGEYNTGELFF	TGCAGTGCTAGTGGGGGGGAGTATAACACCGGGGAGCTGTTTTTT
.	TRBV6-5	15	.	TRBJ1-5	CASSTRTDSNQPQHF	TGTGCCAGCAGTACCCGGACAGATAGCAATCAGCCCCAGCATTTT
.	TRBV18	12	.	TRBJ1-6	CASSQEASPLHF	TGTGCCAGCTCCCAAGAAGCGTCACCCCTCCACTTT
.	TRBV27	15	.	TRBJ1-5	CASSFLGLDNQPQHF	TGTGCCAGCAGTTTTTTGGGACTGGACAATCAGCCCCAGCATTTT
TRBD1	TRBV19	14	.	TRBJ2-2	CASWTGVVSGELFF	TGTGCCAGTTGGACAGGGGTCGTGTCCGGGGAGCTGTTTTTT
.	TRBV19	12	.	TRBJ2-7	CATRQRDYEQYF	TGTGCCACTCGACAGAGGGACTACGAGCAGTACTTC
.	TRBV6-5	15	.	TRBJ1-1	CASSYSASMNTEAFF	TGTGCCAGCAGTTACTCAGCATCAATGAACACTGAAGCTTTCTTT
.	TRBV9	15	.	TRBJ1-2	CASSVEAALLGGYTF	TGTGCCAGCAGCGTAGAAGCGGCCCTCCTCGGGGGCTACACCTTC
.	TRBV12-5	17	.	TRBJ2-3	CASGLVVSGLDEDTQYF	TGTGCTAGTGGTTTGGTAGTATCCGGGCTAGACGAAGATACGCAGTATTTT
.	TRBV5-1	15	few	TRBJ2-7	CASSLSPGGSYEQYF	TGCGCCAGCAGCTTGTCTCCAGGGGGGTCCTACGAGCAGTACTTC
.	TRBV4-1	15	.	TRBJ1-1	CASSHIQGLNTEAFF	TGCGCCAGCAGCCATATACAGGGATTGAACACTGAAGCTTTCTTT
.	TRBV14	15	.	TRBJ1-6	CASSQMGRINSPLHF	TGTGCCAGCAGCCAGATGGGACGGATTAATTCACCCCTCCACTTT
.	TRBV15	14	.	TRBJ1-3	CATSSRTVGNTIYF	TGTGCCACCAGCAGCCGGACAGTCGGAAACACCATATATTTT
.	TRBV2	12	.	TRBJ2-7	CASSPDSTEQYF	TGTGCCAGCAGCCCTGACAGCACCGAGCAGTACTTC
.	TRBV7-9	14	.	TRBJ2-3	CASSFPTGVDTQYF	TGTGCCAGCAGCTTTCCTACGGGAGTGGATACGCAGTATTTT
.	TRBV30	11	few	TRBJ2-2	CAWNGAGELFF	TGTGCCTGGAACGGGGCCGGGGAGCTGTTTTTT
TRBD2	TRBV25-1	14	once	TRBJ2-7	CATGRGGSSYEQYF	TGTGCCACCGGGCGGGGAGGGTCGTCTTACGAGCAGTACTTC
.	TRBV2	15	few	TRBJ1-3	CASSVDRSSGNTIYF	TGTGCCAGCAGTGTGGACAGAAGCTCTGGAAACACCATATATTTT
.	TRBV25-1	15	.	TRBJ1-4	CASSDNEGSGEKLFF	TGTGCCAGCAGTGACAATGAAGGGTCGGGCGAAAAACTGTTTTTT
TRBD1	TRBV11-1	14	medium-sized	TRBJ2-7	CARGQGESTYEQYF	TGTGCCAGAGGGCAGGGGGAATCGACCTACGAGCAGTACTTC
TRBD1	TRBV10-3	14	.	TRBJ1-2	CAISGGTGEGGYTF	TGTGCCATCAGTGGGGGGACAGGGGAGGGCGGCTACACCTTC